A single sample gave rise to the 20 T cell receptor beta chains below, sequenced in a study of blood T cell repertoires in COVID-19. Some clones are missing from TCRdb's copy, which holds only in-frame ones; the method was immunoSEQ multiplex PCR. The sample lists about 98,000 clones, about nine tenths occurring once. The specimen was peripheral blood. Receptors were obtained from a man in his forties or fifties with acute or convalescent COVID-19.

The chain has TRBV12-3 or TRBV12-4 and TRBJ1-2; unclear D gene. The length of the CDR3 is 13 residues. Trimming cost V 6 bases and J 5 bases, with 13 bases left between them. The CDR3 bases are TGTGCCAGCAGCCTCATACCAGTTTATGGCTACACCTTC. Its protein product is CASSLIPVYGYTF.

This chain links TRBV10-1 with TRBJ1-1; no firm D call. This CDR3 spans 14 amino acids. The V end lost 5 bases, the J end lost 4 bases, and 14 bases lay between the germline ends. CDR1 WNHNN and CDR2 SYGVQD come from the germline V gene (reference sequence). The CDR3, as DNA: TGCGCCAGCAGTCCCACCGTAGGAGGCACTGAAGCTTTCTTT. This codes for CASSPTVGGTEAFF.

This clone is a singleton in its sample. The genes are TRBV19 and TRBJ2-5, with D tentatively TRBD1 (6 bases). The germline CDR1 and CDR2 sequences are LNHDA and SQIVND (reference sequence). The CDR3 covers 13 residues. The V and J ends lost 5 bases and 7 bases respectively, with 14 bases between them. CDR3 DNA: TGTGCCAGTAGTTCACAGGGATCGGGGACCCAGTACTTC. Protein sequence: CASSSQGSGTQYF.

The rearrangement joins TRBV4-1 to TRBJ1-1; maybe TRBD1 (6 bases). The germline gives CDR1 MGHRA, CDR2 YSYEKL. Trimming cost V 0 bases and J 5 bases, with 13 bases left between them. The CDR3 covers 15 residues. CDR3 loop: CASSQDWQGQTEAFF. The CDR3 region has the DNA TGCGCCAGCAGCCAAGATTGGCAGGGGCAGACTGAAGCTTTCTTT.

The rearrangement joins TRBV6-5 to TRBJ2-7; 8 bases line up with TRBD2. V shed 0 bases, J shed 2 bases, and the junction held 3 bases outside the gene matches. The CDR3 is 15 residues long. Germline values: CDR1 MNHEY, CDR2 SVGAGI. CDR3 DNA: TGTGCCAGCAGTTACTCTGGCGGGAGGACCTACGAGCAGTACTTC. It encodes CASSYSGGRTYEQYF.

The rearrangement links TRBV5-4 to TRBJ2-7; 11 nucleotides match TRBD2. Trimming at V came to 0 bases and at J to 3 bases, leaving 2 bases not matched to a gene. The germline gives CDR1 SGHNT, CDR2 YYREEE (reference sequence). CDR3 size: 15 residues. CDR3 amino acids: CASSLGGTSGYEQYF. CDR3 nucleotide sequence: TGTGCCAGCAGCTTGGGCGGGACTAGCGGCTACGAGCAGTACTTC.

This clone was recorded once. V usage is TRBV6-5 and J usage is TRBJ2-3, with 7 bases that match TRBD1. CDR3 size: 14 residues. Trimming at V came to 6 bases and at J to 1 base, leaving 4 bases not matched to a gene. Germline V gene sequence: CDR1 MNHEY, CDR2 SVGAGI. The CDR3 nucleotides read TGTGCCAGCAGCTCCGGACAGGGCACAGATACGCAGTATTTT. It translates to CASSSGQGTDTQYF.

This rearrangement joins TRBV19 to TRBJ2-1; 7 nucleotides line up with TRBD2. Germline-derived CDR1 and CDR2 are LNHDA and SQIVND (reference sequence). The CDR3 contains 16 residues. The J segment lost 5 bases and the V segment lost 1 base, leaving 8 bases of the junction unmatched. CDR3 region: CASSIGPGTMHNEQFF. CDR3 sequence (DNA): TGTGCCAGTAGTATAGGACCCGGGACTATGCACAATGAGCAGTTCTTC.

The chain recombines TRBV14 with TRBJ2-6; a weak D match, TRBD1 (5 bases). Trimming took 1 base from V and 0 from J, leaving 13 bases between them. The V gene's germline CDR1 is SGHDN and CDR2 FVKESK. The CDR3 runs to 18 residues. CDR3 residues: CASSQVGQGFSGANVLTF. CDR3 coding DNA: TGTGCCAGCAGCCAAGTAGGTCAGGGCTTCTCTGGGGCCAACGTCCTGACTTTC.

In this sample, this clone turned up a few times. J is TRBJ2-1 and V is TRBV6-2 or TRBV6-3; 8 bases match TRBD2. Germline CDR1 is MNHEY and CDR2 is SVGEGT. The CDR3 is 18 residues long. J was trimmed by 0 bases and V by 0 bases; bases with no gene match: 7. CDR3 protein: CASSYSRRGVSSYNEQFF. The CDR3 DNA sequence: TGTGCCAGCAGTTACTCGCGGCGGGGGGTTAGCTCCTACAATGAGCAGTTCTTC.

This sequence joins TRBV20-1 and TRBJ2-3; tentative D call: TRBD2 (6 bases). The germline V gene encodes CDR1 DFQATT and CDR2 SNEGSKA (reference sequence). This CDR3 region has 16 residues. The V end was cut by 3 bases, the J end by 0 bases, with 16 bases between. The CDR3 nucleotides read TGCAGTGCTAGTGGGTCGGGGGATTTTAGCACAGATACGCAGTATTTT. It yields the protein CSASGSGDFSTDTQYF.

Only one count was recorded for this clone. CDR3 in amino acids: CASSLLAGGTPDTQYF. The CDR3 DNA sequence: TGCGCCAGCAGCCTCCTAGCGGGAGGGACCCCAGATACGCAGTATTTT. The chain has TRBV5-1 and TRBJ2-3; 12 bases agree with TRBD2. Germline CDR1 is SGHRS and CDR2 is YFSETQ. This CDR3 region has 16 residues. V was pared by 4 bases and J by 4 bases, with 7 bases of the junction left unmatched.

V is TRBV27 and J is TRBJ1-2, with 7 bases identical to TRBD1. The CDR3 length is 15 residues. V gave up 5 bases and J gave up 7 bases; unmatched junction bases: 13. The germline gives CDR1 MNHEY, CDR2 SMNVEV (reference sequence). CDR3: CASSPWDRRPLGYTF. DNA for the CDR3: TGTGCCAGCAGTCCCTGGGACAGAAGACCCCTTGGCTACACCTTC.

The chain carries TRBV12-3 or TRBV12-4 and TRBJ1-1; D might be TRBD1 (6 bases). This CDR3 contains 13 residues. V was trimmed by 5 bases and J by 11 bases, leaving 18 bases between them. DNA of the CDR3: TGTGCCAGCAGTCGCCGGGACATCTCGACGGCTTTCTTT. Its translation is CASSRRDISTAFF.

This chain connects TRBV15 to TRBJ2-7, with 11 bases lining up with TRBD1. This CDR3 spans 14 amino acids. V lost 5 bases and J lost 2; bases outside the gene matches: 2. Germline CDR1 and CDR2: LNHNV and YYDKDF (reference sequence). In DNA form, the CDR3 reads TGTGCCACCAGCCAGGGACAGGGGGCCTACGAGCAGTACTTC. Its translation: CATSQGQGAYEQYF.

The J gene is TRBJ1-2, the V gene TRBV4-1; no definite D call. V dropped 8 bases and J dropped 0 bases, with 10 bases sitting between them. Germline assignment: CDR1 MGHRA and CDR2 YSYEKL. The CDR3 is 13 amino acids. DNA for the CDR3: TGCGCCAGCTCGACACCAGCTAACTATGGCTACACCTTC. Translating gives CASSTPANYGYTF.

The rearrangement uses TRBV7-3 and TRBJ1-1; weak D call: TRBD1 (5 bases). The CDR3 has 13 amino acids. Per germline, CDR1 SGHTA and CDR2 FQGTGA. V lost 5 bases, J lost 10 bases, and 17 bases lay in between. The CDR3 sequence is CASSTDNGNGAFF. DNA for the CDR3: TGTGCCAGCAGCACGGACAATGGAAACGGAGCTTTCTTT.

V gene TRBV18 combines with J gene TRBJ1-1; 9 bases align to TRBD1. The junction had 2 bases not matched to a gene; V was cut back by 5 bases and J by 1 base. The CDR3 totals 14 residues. The germline V gene has CDR1 KGHSH and CDR2 LQKENI. The CDR3 DNA reads as TGTGCCAGCTCATCGGGACAGGGGAACACTGAAGCTTTCTTT. This translates into CASSSGQGNTEAFF.

The chain links TRBV18 to TRBJ2-1; tentative D call: TRBD1 (7 bases). Trimming shortened V by 4 bases and J by 16 bases, and 17 bases separated the two germline ends. Germline V gene sequence: CDR1 KGHSH, CDR2 LQKENI. There are 12 residues in the CDR3. The CDR3 protein is CASSLVGTAGFF. CDR3 nucleotide sequence: TGTGCCAGCTCACTGGTAGGGACAGCGGGCTTCTTC. Variable domain in full (rest from reference TRBV18 and TRBJ2-1): NAGVMQNPRHLVRRRGQEARLRCSPMKGHSHVYWYRQLPEEGLKFMVYLQKENIIDESGMPKERFSAEFPKEGPSILRIQQVVRGDSAAYFCASSLVGTAGFFGPGTRLTVL.

V usage is TRBV19 and J usage is TRBJ1-5, with D uncertain. Between the trimmed V and J ends, which lost 5 bases and 3 bases, there was a span of 8 bases. CDR1 and CDR2 (germline): LNHDA, SQIVND (reference sequence). CDR3 length: 13 amino acids. The CDR3 region is CASSSQVNQPQHF. Written as DNA, the CDR3 is TGTGCCAGTAGTTCCCAGGTCAATCAGCCCCAGCATTTT.